Presented here are 22 T cell receptor beta chains from one specimen sequenced in a study of blood T cell repertoires in COVID-19. Sequencing was performed with immunoSEQ multiplex PCR; in TCRdb, only in-frame clones are kept and a portion is missing. The profile shows nearly 400,000 clones, roughly 89% of them singletons. The sample taken for sequencing was PBMCs or T cells enriched from blood (not recorded which). The origin of the receptors is a woman aged 25 to 39 who had recovered from COVID-19.

This chain uses TRBV5-6 with TRBJ1-5; D possibly corresponds to TRBD1 (6 bases). The germline CDR1 and CDR2 sequences are SGHDT and YYEEEE. This CDR3 has 15 residues. The V end was cut by 0 bases, the J end by 4 bases, with 11 bases between. The CDR3 loop reads CASSLDRARNQPQHF. As DNA, the CDR3 is TGTGCCAGCAGCTTGGACAGGGCGAGAAATCAGCCCCAGCATTTT.

This sequence joins TRBV3-1 (or the pseudogene TRBV3-2) and TRBJ1-1; a possible D gene is TRBD1 (6 bases). V was clipped by 3 bases and J by 5 bases, with 13 bases between them. The CDR3 has 14 residues. Looked up from germline, CDR1 is LGHDT and CDR2 is YNNKEL (reference sequence). The CDR3 spells CASSQVQGRTEAFF. CDR3 coding DNA: TGTGCCAGCAGCCAGGTCCAGGGGCGGACTGAAGCTTTCTTT.

CDR3 coding DNA: TGTGCCAGTAGTCCGGGAGAGAACATTCAGTACTTC. It specifies CASSPGENIQYF. The chain carries TRBV19 and TRBJ2-4; D possibly corresponds to TRBD2 (6 bases). V was trimmed by 5 bases and J by 7 bases, leaving 9 bases between them. Germline lookup yields CDR1 LNHDA and CDR2 SQIVND (reference sequence). The CDR3 totals 12 residues. Drawing the rest from reference TRBV19 and TRBJ2-4, the complete variable domain is DGGITQSPKYLFRKEGQNVTLSCEQNLNHDAMYWYRQDPGQGLRLIYYSQIVNDFQKGDIAEGYSVSREKKESFPLTVTSAQKNPTAFYLCASSPGENIQYFGAGTRLSVL.

This chain links TRBV11-2 with TRBJ2-5, with 8 bases lining up with TRBD2. CDR1 SGHAT and CDR2 FQNNGV come from the germline V gene. V lost 5 bases and J lost 2; bases outside the gene matches: 7. The CDR3 spans 15 residues. The CDR3 sequence is CASSPGLAGQETQYF. Written as DNA, the CDR3 is TGTGCCAGCAGCCCAGGCCTAGCGGGTCAAGAGACCCAGTACTTC.

This chain links TRBV3-1 (or the pseudogene TRBV3-2) with TRBJ1-5, with a tentative D call TRBD1 (5 bases). V was shortened by 4 bases and J by 4 bases, with 8 bases between the two germline ends. Germline values: CDR1 LGHDT, CDR2 YNNKEL (reference sequence). CDR3 length equals 13 residues. Here the CDR3 reads CASSRGVNQPQHF. For the CDR3, the DNA is TGTGCCAGCAGCCGGGGGGTAAATCAGCCCCAGCATTTT.

This chain links TRBV2 with TRBJ2-4, with 8 bases that match TRBD1. Germline-derived CDR1 and CDR2 are SNHLY and FYNNEI. This CDR3 region has 13 residues. The V and J ends lost 6 bases and 7 bases, in that order; junction bases with no gene match: 5. CDR3 loop: CASRDRAMNIQYF. Here the CDR3 DNA reads TGTGCCAGCAGGGACAGGGCGATGAACATTCAGTACTTC.

This clone has more than one count but fewer than ten. This chain uses TRBV9 with TRBJ1-2; unclear D gene. V gave up 4 bases and J gave up 8 bases, with 18 bases separating them. This CDR3 is 14 amino acids long. In germline, CDR1 is SGDLS, CDR2 YYNGEE. The CDR3, as DNA: TGTGCCAGCAGCCCATCCACGAGAGAGAAGGGCTACACCTTC. It yields the protein CASSPSTREKGYTF.

The V and J genes are TRBV2 and TRBJ1-2; D is unresolved. CDR1 is SNHLY and CDR2 is FYNNEI in the germline V gene. Trimming stripped 4 bases from V and 7 bases from J, with 13 bases between. The CDR3 length is 13 residues. The DNA for the CDR3 is TGTGCCAGCAGTGTACGGCAAGAGGGTGGCTACACCTTC. It encodes CASSVRQEGGYTF.

The chain couples TRBV10-3 to TRBJ2-1, with TRBD2 identical over 9 bases. Germline V gives CDR1 ENHRY, CDR2 SYGVKD. CDR3 length: 15 residues. V was pared by 7 bases and J by 8 bases, with 12 bases of the junction left unmatched. This CDR3 is CAINSGASGTHEQFF. The CDR3 nucleotides are TGTGCCATCAACTCCGGGGCTAGCGGGACTCATGAGCAGTTCTTC.

The gene calls are TRBV2 and TRBJ2-1; possibly TRBD1 for D (5 bases). Germline V gene data show CDR1 as SNHLY and CDR2 as FYNNEI. The CDR3 sequence is 16 residues long. Trimming left V 0 bases short and J 7 bases short, with 16 bases between. The CDR3 sequence: CASSEALGRVGNEQFF. The DNA of the CDR3 is TGTGCCAGCAGTGAAGCGCTTGGCAGGGTGGGGAATGAGCAGTTCTTC.

This clone was detected once. The chain recombines TRBV28 with TRBJ2-7, with 9 bases aligning to TRBD1. Trimming at V came to 4 bases and at J to 3 bases, leaving 7 bases not matched to a gene. The CDR3 has 15 residues. Germline CDR1 is MDHEN and CDR2 is SYDVKM. DNA of the CDR3: TGTGCCAGCAGTTCCCCCGGGACAGGGTTCTACGAGCAGTACTTC. Its protein is CASSSPGTGFYEQYF.

In DNA form, the CDR3 reads TGTGCCAGCAGTTACTCGAGGCGGTTGACTGAAGCTTTCTTT. Encoded protein: CASSYSRRLTEAFF. V gene TRBV6-5 combines with J gene TRBJ1-1; D ambiguous. Germline values: CDR1 MNHEY, CDR2 SVGAGI. Trimming removed 0 bases from V and 5 bases from J, with 10 bases in between. This CDR3 has 14 residues.

The table lists this clone with a few counts. In nucleotides, the CDR3 is TGTGCCAGCAGCGAGGACAGCTCCTACGAGCAGTACTTC. Encoded protein: CASSEDSSYEQYF. The chain recombines TRBV27 with TRBJ2-7; perhaps TRBD1 as D (6 bases). Trimming removed 6 bases at V and 0 bases at J, with 9 bases between. CDR1 and CDR2 from the germline V gene are MNHEY and SMNVEV (reference sequence). The CDR3 spans 13 residues.

CDR3 nucleotide sequence: TGTGCCAGCAGCTCAAATCCAGGGGGTCCCCGGGAGCAGTACTTC. Translation gives CASSSNPGGPREQYF. This rearrangement joins TRBV5-6 to TRBJ2-7; 7 bases are shared with TRBD1. V was clipped by 3 bases and J by 7 bases; unmatched bases: 13. This CDR3 region has 15 residues. Germline CDR1 is SGHDT and CDR2 is YYEEEE.

The V call is TRBV29-1, the J call TRBJ2-1; 12 nucleotides match TRBD2. Germline V gives CDR1 SQVTM, CDR2 ANQGSEA. V was pared by 7 bases and J by 7 bases, with 11 bases of the junction left unmatched. CDR3 size: 15 residues. The CDR3 DNA follows: TGCAGCGCGCAGACTAGCGGGAGCTTCACGAATGAGCAGTTCTTC. It yields the protein CSAQTSGSFTNEQFF.

On this clone: This same CDR3 is encoded by further DNA sequences in the sample. The chain carries TRBV7-2 and TRBJ2-7, with TRBD2 matching over 10 bases. This CDR3 region has 15 residues. The V and J ends lost 4 bases and 4 bases, in that order; junction bases with no gene match: 7. The V gene's germline CDR1 is SGHTA and CDR2 FQGNSA. CDR3 sequence reads: CASSSLLAGAYEQYF. For the CDR3, the DNA is TGTGCCAGCAGCTCCCTCCTAGCGGGGGCTTACGAGCAGTACTTC.

The rearrangement links TRBV4-3 to TRBJ1-4; D gene uncertain. The V gene's germline CDR1 is LGHNA and CDR2 YSLEER. Trimming removed 1 base from V and 0 bases from J, with 12 bases in between. The CDR3 sequence is 17 residues long. CDR3 amino acids: CASSQGGGSATNEKLFF. For the CDR3, the DNA is TGCGCCAGCAGCCAAGGGGGAGGCAGCGCAACTAATGAAAAACTGTTTTTT.

The genes are TRBV28 and TRBJ2-3; D uncertain. Germline V gene lookup returns CDR1 MDHEN and CDR2 SYDVKM. The CDR3 is made up of 14 amino acids. Trimming pared 7 bases from V and 5 bases from J, leaving 16 bases between. CDR3 nucleotide sequence: TGTGCCAGCAACACGAGGTTAGGTAGAGATACGCAGTATTTT. Translation gives CASNTRLGRDTQYF.

The chain carries TRBV9 and TRBJ1-1; no firm D call. Trimming removed 0 bases at V and 6 bases at J, with 6 bases between. The CDR3 extends over 12 amino acids. Germline V gene data show CDR1 as SGDLS and CDR2 as YYNGEE. The CDR3 sequence: CASSVDGSEAFF. CDR3 DNA sequence: TGTGCCAGCAGCGTAGACGGGTCTGAAGCTTTCTTT. Drawing the rest from reference TRBV9 and TRBJ1-1, the complete variable domain is DSGVTQTPKHLITATGQRVTLRCSPRSGDLSVYWYQQSLDQGLQFLIQYYNGEERAKGNILERFSAQQFPDLHSELNLSSLELGDSALYFCASSVDGSEAFFGQGTRLTVV.

V is TRBV7-8 and J is TRBJ2-7; 10 bases fit TRBD2. Germline V lookup: CDR1 SGHVS, CDR2 FQNEAQ. Trimming cost V 5 bases and J 4 bases; bases outside gene matches: 5. CDR3 length: 14 residues. DNA for the CDR3: TGTGCCAGCAGCCCGGGGACTAGCGTTTACGAGCAGTACTTC. It codes for CASSPGTSVYEQYF.

The chain combines TRBV28 with TRBJ1-1, with 9 positions matching TRBD1. The CDR3 runs 18 residues. V gave up 3 bases and J gave up 4 bases; unmatched junction bases: 15. Germline values: CDR1 MDHEN, CDR2 SYDVKM. The CDR3 nucleotides are TGTGCCAGCAGTTTCCACAGGGGGCCCGTCGTCGGGGGCACTGAAGCTTTCTTT. Protein: CASSFHRGPVVGGTEAFF.

The chain links TRBV4-3 to TRBJ2-1; possibly TRBD2 for D (5 bases). This CDR3 has 14 amino acids. Trimming pared 1 base from V and 9 bases from J, leaving 13 bases between. Germline loops: CDR1 LGHNA, CDR2 YSLEER. CDR3 DNA sequence: TGCGCCAGCAGCCAAGTCATCGGAGGAGGTGAGCAGTTCTTC. Protein: CASSQVIGGGEQFF.